Below, one T cell receptor beta chain is given with its context. This entry belongs to a study of blood T cell repertoires in COVID-19. Study at large: Nucleic acid was either cDNA or gDNA, and it came from T cells, B-cell-depleted T cells, or PBMCs.

Germline V CDR1 and CDR2: SNHLY, FYNNEI. V trimming: 3 bases; J trimming: 4 bases; junction bases outside the gene matches: 4. The CDR3 totals 14 residues. Assay: immunoSEQ multiplex PCR; the TCRdb copy retains only in-frame clones and omits some. The profile shows approximately 53,000 clones, roughly 90% of them singletons. The chain recombines TRBV2 with TRBJ1-2; 8 nucleotides align to TRBD1. The TCR was taken from a woman of 80 years or more with COVID-19, enrolled during active disease. Sequenced: peripheral blood. The CDR3 reads CASSENRGSYGYTF. CDR3 DNA: TGTGCCAGCAGTGAGAACAGGGGGTCCTATGGCTACACCTTC.